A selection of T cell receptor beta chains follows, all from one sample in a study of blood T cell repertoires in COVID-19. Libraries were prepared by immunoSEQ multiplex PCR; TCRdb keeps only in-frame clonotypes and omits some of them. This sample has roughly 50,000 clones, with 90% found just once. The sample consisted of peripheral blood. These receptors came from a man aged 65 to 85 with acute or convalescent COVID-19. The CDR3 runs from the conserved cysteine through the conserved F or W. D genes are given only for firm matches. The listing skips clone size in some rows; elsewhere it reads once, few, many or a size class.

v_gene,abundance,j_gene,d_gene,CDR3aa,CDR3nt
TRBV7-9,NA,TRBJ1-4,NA,CASSPGTPGPEKLFF,TGTGCCAGCAGCCCGGGGACTCCCGGTCCAGAAAAACTGTTTTTT
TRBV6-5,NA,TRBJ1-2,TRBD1,CASKPTGGNGYTF,TGTGCCAGCAAACCTACAGGGGGCAATGGCTACACCTTC
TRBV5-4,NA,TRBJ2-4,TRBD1,CASSLWGGTGGYF,TGTGCCAGCAGCTTGTGGGGTGGGACAGGAGGCTACTTC
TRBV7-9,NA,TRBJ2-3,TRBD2,CASSSWTSGPSTDTQYF,TGTGCCAGCAGCTCGTGGACTAGCGGGCCTAGCACAGATACGCAGTATTTT
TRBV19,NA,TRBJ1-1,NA,CASTTDSKNTEAFF,TGTGCCAGTACTACGGACAGCAAGAACACTGAAGCTTTCTTT
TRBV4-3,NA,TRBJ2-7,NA,CASSQVGGKNYEQYF,TGCGCCAGCAGCCAAGTTGGAGGGAAGAACTACGAGCAGTACTTC
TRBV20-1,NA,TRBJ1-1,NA,CSARGGTEAFF,TGCAGTGCTAGAGGGGGGACAGAAGCTTTCTTT
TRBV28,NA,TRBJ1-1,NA,CASSLGREAFF,TGTGCCAGCAGTTTAGGCAGAGAAGCTTTCTTT
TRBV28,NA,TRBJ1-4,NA,CASSPLDRTNEKLFF,TGTGCCAGCAGTCCCCTGGACAGAACTAATGAAAAACTGTTTTTT
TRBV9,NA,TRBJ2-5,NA,CASSVLPGGTQYF,TGTGCCAGCAGCGTACTTCCCGGAGGGACCCAGTACTTC
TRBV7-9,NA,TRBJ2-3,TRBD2,CASSLGTSWSTDTQYF,TGTGCCAGCAGCTTAGGGACTAGCTGGAGCACAGATACGCAGTATTTT
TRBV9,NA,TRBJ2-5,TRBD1,CASSGRGLGETQYF,TGTGCCAGCAGCGGCAGGGGGCTAGGAGAGACCCAGTACTTC
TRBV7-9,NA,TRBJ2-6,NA,CASSLGGGANVLTF,TGTGCCAGCAGCTTAGGAGGGGGGGCCAACGTCCTGACTTTC
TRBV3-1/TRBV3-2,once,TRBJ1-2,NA,CASSQVRNYGYTF,TGTGCCAGCAGCCAAGTCCGTAACTATGGCTACACCTTC
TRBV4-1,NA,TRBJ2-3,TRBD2,CASRGAGGGSDTQYF,TGCGCCAGCCGGGGGGCGGGGGGCGGCTCAGATACGCAGTATTTT
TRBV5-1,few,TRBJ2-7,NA,CASSLDGHGKYEQYF,TGCGCCAGCAGCTTGGATGGCCATGGCAAATACGAGCAGTACTTC
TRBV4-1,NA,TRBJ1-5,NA,CASSQDWRGGQPQHF,TGCGCCAGCAGCCAAGATTGGAGGGGCGGGCAGCCCCAGCATTTT
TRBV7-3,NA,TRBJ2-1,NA,CASSLRASYNEQFF,TGTGCCAGCAGCTTACGTGCGAGCTACAATGAGCAGTTCTTC
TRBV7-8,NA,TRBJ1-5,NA,CASSLGRDFSNQPQHF,TGTGCCAGCAGCTTAGGCCGGGATTTTAGCAATCAGCCCCAGCATTTT
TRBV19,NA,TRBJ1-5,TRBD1,CASSTGGHNQPQHF,TGTGCCAGTAGTACAGGGGGCCATAATCAGCCCCAGCATTTT
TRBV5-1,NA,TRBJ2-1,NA,CASSSGSSYNEQFF,TGCGCCAGCAGCTCCGGGAGCTCCTACAATGAGCAGTTCTTC
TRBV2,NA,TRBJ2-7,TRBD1,CASSRPGQGAVYAYEQYF,TGTGCCAGCTCTAGACCGGGACAGGGGGCCGTTTATGCCTACGAGCAGTACTTC
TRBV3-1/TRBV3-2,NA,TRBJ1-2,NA,CASSQGWRGYTF,TGTGCCAGCAGCCAGGGTTGGCGGGGCTACACCTTC
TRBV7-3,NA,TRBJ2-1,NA,CASSFGGAYNEQFF,TGTGCCAGCAGCTTTGGGGGGGCTTACAATGAGCAGTTCTTC
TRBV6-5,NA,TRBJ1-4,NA,CASSYSRGEKLFF,TGTGCCAGCAGTTACTCGAGAGGGGAAAAACTGTTTTTT
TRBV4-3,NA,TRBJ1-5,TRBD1,CASSQDSGTDQPQHF,TGCGCCAGCAGCCAAGATTCAGGGACAGATCAGCCCCAGCATTTT
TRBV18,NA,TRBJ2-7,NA,CASSPPGREYEQYF,TGTGCCAGCTCACCCCCCGGACGGGAATACGAGCAGTACTTC
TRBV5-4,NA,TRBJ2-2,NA,CASSLQGTPRSGELFF,TGTGCCAGCAGCTTGCAGGGAACCCCTAGGAGCGGGGAGCTGTTTTTT
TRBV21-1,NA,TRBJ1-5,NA,CASSPRTGPYSNQPQHF,TGTGCCAGCAGCCCTAGAACAGGACCTTATAGCAATCAGCCCCAGCATTTT
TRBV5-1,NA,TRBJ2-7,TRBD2,CASSSSGGSSYEQYF,TGCGCCAGCAGCTCCTCGGGGGGGAGCTCCTACGAGCAGTACTTC
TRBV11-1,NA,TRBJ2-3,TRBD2,CASSLGLAGGLDTQYF,TGTGCCAGCAGCCTAGGACTAGCGGGGGGATTGGATACGCAGTATTTT
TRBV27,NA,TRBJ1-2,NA,CASKSREEYGYTF,TGTGCCAGCAAATCCCGGGAAGAATATGGCTACACCTTC
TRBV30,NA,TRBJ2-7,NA,CAWRGGAYPYEQYF,TGTGCCTGGAGGGGGGGGGCGTACCCCTACGAGCAGTACTTC
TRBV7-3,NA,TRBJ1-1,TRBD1,CASSPRQGKNTEAFF,TGTGCCAGCAGCCCCCGACAGGGGAAGAACACTGAAGCTTTCTTT
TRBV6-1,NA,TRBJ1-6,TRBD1,CASSDLVGQGGSPLHF,TGTGCCAGCAGTGATCTTGTAGGACAGGGCGGGTCACCCCTCCACTTT
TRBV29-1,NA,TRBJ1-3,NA,CSVEEFPGSGNTIYF,TGCAGCGTTGAAGAGTTTCCGGGCTCTGGAAACACCATATATTTT
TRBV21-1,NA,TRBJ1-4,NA,CASSKVVWSSPQRAYEKLFF,TGTGCCAGCAGCAAAGTCGTCTGGTCATCCCCTCAGCGAGCGTACGAAAAACTGTTTTTT
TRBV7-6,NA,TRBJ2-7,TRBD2,CASSLVSGGASYEQYF,TGTGCCAGCAGCTTAGTTAGCGGGGGGGCTTCCTACGAGCAGTACTTC
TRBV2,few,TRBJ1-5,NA,CASSIEGDQPQHF,TGTGCCAGCAGTATTGAGGGGGATCAGCCCCAGCATTTT
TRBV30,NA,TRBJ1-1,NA,CAWSMTANTEAFF,TGTGCCTGGAGCATGACAGCGAACACTGAAGCTTTCTTT
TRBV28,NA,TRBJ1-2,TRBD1,CASSSDRVGGYTF,TGTGCCAGCAGTTCGGACAGGGTGGGAGGCTACACCTTC
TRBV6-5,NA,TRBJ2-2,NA,CASSPRARNTGELFF,TGTGCCAGCAGTCCGAGGGCCCGAAACACCGGGGAGCTGTTTTTT
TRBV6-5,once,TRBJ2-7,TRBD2,CASSLGGWGPYEQYF,TGTGCCAGCAGTTTGGGGGGGTGGGGCCCCTACGAGCAGTACTTC
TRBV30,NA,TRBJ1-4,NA,CAWSPTGKLFF,TGTGCCTGGAGTCCAACCGGAAAACTGTTTTTT
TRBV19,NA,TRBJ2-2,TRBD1,CASSITGGASIGELFF,TGTGCCAGTAGTATTACAGGGGGCGCCTCAATCGGGGAGCTGTTTTTT
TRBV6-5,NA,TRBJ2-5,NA,CASSYSPRLQETQYF,TGTGCCAGCAGTTACTCTCCCAGACTCCAAGAGACCCAGTACTTC